The following is a T cell receptor (beta chain) sequence with its context. Participants spanned ages about 18 to 89 years and resided in some 22 US areas. Cohorts were based on clinical histories the participants reported. The data belong to a study of blood T cell repertoires in COVID-19. Study-wide context: Acute and convalescent COVID-19 specimens originated in the United States, Italy and Spain.

Sequenced by immunoSEQ multiplex PCR; TCRdb stores in-frame clones only, minus some. The repertoire consists of under 300,000 clones, with approximately 90% occurring once and the leading ten covering under 2.5%. Germline V gene lookup returns CDR1 SEHNR and CDR2 FQNEAQ (reference sequence). CDR3 size: 14 residues. Germline trimming cut 4 bases from V and 7 bases from J; bases unmatched to any gene: 6. Source material: PBMCs or T cells enriched from blood (not recorded which). The sequence derives from a woman aged 18-35 years who had recovered from COVID-19. The gene calls are TRBV7-9 and TRBJ1-4; 7 positions match TRBD1. Written as DNA, the CDR3 is TGTGCCAGCAGCTCCGGGGACAGTAGTGAAAAACTGTTTTTT. The encoded protein is CASSSGDSSEKLFF. Supplemented by reference TRBV7-9 and TRBJ1-4, the full variable domain reads DTGVSQNPRHKITKRGQNVTFRCDPISEHNRLYWYRQTLGQGPEFLTYFQNEAQLEKSRLLSDRFSAERPKGSFSTLEIQRTEQGDSAMYLCASSSGDSSEKLFFGSGTQLSVL.